Listed below are T cell receptor beta chains from one sample, sequenced in a study of T cell clones after liver transplantation. Assay used: immunoSEQ multiplex PCR; TCRdb lists only in-frame clones, some missing. This sample yields about 74,000 clones, of which roughly 80% are seen a single time; 0.55% to 0.75% belongs to the top ten. The sequences come from CD4+ T cells from blood, collected before liver transplant. These TCRs come from a human donor who received a liver transplant. Both conserved end residues are part of each CDR3. Each record gives: clone size, V gene, J gene, D gene, CDR3 DNA, CDR3 protein. The D gene is left open where the match is weak. The size of a clone is reported for some rows only, either as once, few or many, or as a class for expanded clones.

clone size: NA; V gene: TRBV29-1; J gene: TRBJ1-2; D gene: TRBD1; CDR3 DNA: TGCAGCGTTGAGCTAAACCGGGACAGGGGGCGATCTAACTATGGCTACACCTTC; CDR3 protein: CSVELNRDRGRSNYGYTF
clone size: once; V gene: TRBV5-1; J gene: TRBJ2-1; D gene: NA; CDR3 DNA: TGCGCCAGCAGCTTCGGCGGTTCCTACAATGAGCAGTTCTTC; CDR3 protein: CASSFGGSYNEQFF
clone size: NA; V gene: TRBV7-2; J gene: TRBJ1-4; D gene: NA; CDR3 DNA: TGTGCCAGCAGCTCCCGTAGGTTGGGGGATTATAGGCTGTTTTTT; CDR3 protein: CASSSRRLGDYRLFF
clone size: NA; V gene: TRBV28; J gene: TRBJ2-3; D gene: NA; CDR3 DNA: TGTGCCAGCAGTGAAAACACGGGGGACCAGGATACGCAGTATTTT; CDR3 protein: CASSENTGDQDTQYF
clone size: NA; V gene: TRBV19; J gene: TRBJ2-7; D gene: TRBD1; CDR3 DNA: TGTGCCAGTAGTATGCGGGACAGGTGGGACTACGAGCAGTACTTC; CDR3 protein: CASSMRDRWDYEQYF
clone size: NA; V gene: TRBV9; J gene: TRBJ1-2; D gene: NA; CDR3 DNA: TGTGCCAGCAGCCCACACCTGACAGCCAACTATGGCTACACCTTC; CDR3 protein: CASSPHLTANYGYTF
clone size: NA; V gene: TRBV7-9; J gene: TRBJ1-2; D gene: NA; CDR3 DNA: TGTGCCAGCAGCTTAATCCCCAGAGACTATGGCTACACCTTC; CDR3 protein: CASSLIPRDYGYTF
clone size: NA; V gene: TRBV5-1; J gene: TRBJ2-1; D gene: TRBD2; CDR3 DNA: TGCGCCAGCAGCCCTAGGACTAGCGGGGGAAACTACAATGAGCAGTTCTTC; CDR3 protein: CASSPRTSGGNYNEQFF
clone size: NA; V gene: TRBV28; J gene: TRBJ2-3; D gene: NA; CDR3 DNA: TGTGCCAGCAGTAGGCGATCCCTTGGCACAGATACGCAGTATTTT; CDR3 protein: CASSRRSLGTDTQYF
clone size: once; V gene: TRBV5-8; J gene: TRBJ2-1; D gene: NA; CDR3 DNA: TGTGCCAGCACCGAGCAGGGGGGCATCAATGAGCAGTTCTTC; CDR3 protein: CASTEQGGINEQFF
clone size: NA; V gene: TRBV20-1; J gene: TRBJ2-7; D gene: NA; CDR3 DNA: TGCAGTGCCACCCCCTACGAGCAGTACTTC; CDR3 protein: CSATPYEQYF
clone size: few; V gene: TRBV4-3; J gene: TRBJ1-2; D gene: NA; CDR3 DNA: TGCGCCAGCAGCCCTCGACAGGCTAACTATGGCTACACCTTC; CDR3 protein: CASSPRQANYGYTF
clone size: NA; V gene: TRBV19; J gene: TRBJ1-2; D gene: NA; CDR3 DNA: TGTGCCAGTAGTATTGAGGGGAATGGAGGCTACACCTTC; CDR3 protein: CASSIEGNGGYTF
clone size: once; V gene: TRBV9; J gene: TRBJ1-3; D gene: TRBD1; CDR3 DNA: TGTGCCAGCAGCGTAGGGGGACAGGCAGGAAACACCATATATTTT; CDR3 protein: CASSVGGQAGNTIYF
clone size: once; V gene: TRBV7-7; J gene: TRBJ2-2; D gene: NA; CDR3 DNA: TGTGCTAGCAGCCCAGGGGCCTCGAACACCGGGGAGCTGTTTTTT; CDR3 protein: CASSPGASNTGELFF